The 16 T cell receptor beta chains given below trace back to one sample, sequenced in a study of blood T cells in healthy people across ages. A sample-barcoded 5' primer and a J-beta primer mix were used in a second PCR of roughly 7 to 11 cycles. Via MiXCR, TCRdb re-called the 5' RACE reads, giving one row per CDR3 protein. Here the sample spans 1.5 million to 2 million distinct CDR3 sequences, about 32% being singletons. Material: blood. The receptors originated from a woman aged 30 to 39 in good health.

On this clonotype itself: The junction departs from germline at one end; a sequencing error may be responsible. V gene TRBV3-1 combines with J gene TRBJ1-1; D is unresolved. Germline CDR1 is LGHDT and CDR2 is YNNKEL (reference sequence). The CDR3 loop spans 15 amino acids. Here the CDR3 reads CASNPTSSMNTEAFF. DNA of the CDR3: TGTGCCAGCAATCCCACATCGTCCATGAATACTGAAGCTTTCTTT.

V usage is TRBV5-5 and J usage is TRBJ2-1; D is ambiguous. The CDR3 length is 15 residues. The germline V gene encodes CDR1 SGHKS and CDR2 YYEKEE (reference sequence). Trimming shortened V by 0 bases and J by 8 bases, and 15 bases separated the two germline ends. CDR3 nucleotides: TGTGCCAGCAGCTTGGTTGGGTTAATTAGAGATGAGCAGTTCTTC. Residues: CASSLVGLIRDEQFF.

The genes are TRBV6-6 and TRBJ2-7; 9 bases match TRBD1. The junction had 10 bases not matched to a gene; V was cut back by 8 bases and J by 5 bases. The germline V gene has CDR1 MNHNY and CDR2 SVGAGI (reference sequence). The CDR3 contains 14 residues. The CDR3 loop is CASDGDRELHEQYF. CDR3 DNA: TGTGCCAGCGATGGGGACAGGGAATTGCACGAGCAGTACTTC.

The CDR3 nucleotides read TGTGCCAGCAGCAGACCTGGGAGCAATCAGCCCCAGCATTTT. It specifies CASSRPGSNQPQHF. The V call is TRBV5-5, the J call TRBJ1-5; D is uncertain. Germline lookup yields CDR1 SGHKS and CDR2 YYEKEE (reference sequence). The V end was cut by 4 bases, the J end by 1 base, with 9 bases between. This CDR3 spans 14 amino acids.

The chain joins TRBV3-1 to TRBJ1-2; 8 bases align to TRBD1. Trimming removed 1 base from V and 7 bases from J; junction bases left unmatched: 11. Germline loops: CDR1 LGHDT, CDR2 YNNKEL (reference sequence). There are 16 residues in the CDR3. The CDR3 loop is CASSQGFNVQGGGYTF. For the CDR3, the DNA is TGTGCCAGCAGCCAAGGATTTAATGTACAGGGGGGTGGCTACACCTTC.

This clonotype appeared a few times. The chain recombines TRBV6-2 or TRBV6-3 with TRBJ2-5; 12 positions agree with TRBD1. V shed 5 bases and J 0 bases; nucleotides not matched to a gene: 4. The CDR3 has 16 residues. CDR1 and CDR2 from the germline V gene are MNHEY and SVGEGT. The CDR3 bases are TGTGCCAGCAGTCCTGGGACAGGGGGCTACCAAGAGACCCAGTACTTC. This codes for CASSPGTGGYQETQYF.

The chain carries TRBV18 and TRBJ2-3; 8 bases map to TRBD2. J lost 3 bases, V lost 2 bases, and 4 bases had no gene match. The CDR3 runs to 15 residues. Germline V gene lookup returns CDR1 KGHSH and CDR2 LQKENI. CDR3 nucleotides: TGTGCCAGCTCACCATACACGGGAGGGACAGATACGCAGTATTTT. Amino acid sequence: CASSPYTGGTDTQYF.

This chain joins TRBV5-4 and TRBJ1-1; a possible D gene is TRBD1 (5 bases). CDR1 and CDR2 from the germline V gene are SGHNT and YYREEE (reference sequence). V lost 7 bases and J lost 1, with 8 bases in between. The CDR3 is 12 residues long. The CDR3 coding sequence is TGTGCCAGCCCCGGGGGGAACACTGAAGCTTTCTTT. Translating gives CASPGGNTEAFF.

In this sample, this clonotype turned up a few times. J is TRBJ2-3 and V is TRBV9; D gene ambiguous. Trimming stripped 2 bases from V and 4 bases from J, with 11 bases between. This CDR3 contains 14 residues. Germline CDR1 reads SGDLS; CDR2 reads YYNGEE. The chain's CDR3 is CASSVFSGSDTQYF. CDR3 nucleotide sequence: TGTGCCAGCAGCGTTTTCTCCGGATCAGATACGCAGTATTTT. The full variable domain, its missing parts supplied by reference TRBV9 and TRBJ2-3, is DSGVTQTPKHLITATGQRVTLRCSPRSGDLSVYWYQQSLDQGLQFLIQYYNGEERAKGNILERFSAQQFPDLHSELNLSSLELGDSALYFCASSVFSGSDTQYFGPGTRLTVL.

The rearrangement links TRBV5-6 to TRBJ2-5; 9 nucleotides align to TRBD1. The germline CDR1 and CDR2 sequences are SGHDT and YYEEEE. This CDR3 region has 14 residues. With V trimmed by 7 bases and J by 4 bases, 8 bases remained unmatched. The chain's CDR3 is CASGRDRDIETQYF. The CDR3 bases are TGTGCCAGCGGCCGGGACAGGGATATAGAGACCCAGTACTTC.

This clonotype came up a few times. This chain connects TRBV12-3 or TRBV12-4 to TRBJ1-5; 7 nucleotides agree with TRBD1. J was trimmed by 3 bases and V by 8 bases; bases with no gene match: 7. The CDR3 has 14 residues. The CDR3 DNA reads as TGTGCCAGCGGATTACAGGGGAACAATCAGCCCCAGCATTTT. It yields the protein CASGLQGNNQPQHF.

The rearrangement links TRBV7-9 to TRBJ1-6; the D gene is possibly TRBD1 (6 bases). CDR3 size: 15 residues. Deletions cut 5 bases from V and 6 bases from J, with 14 bases between. Germline V CDR1 and CDR2: SEHNR, FQNEAQ (reference sequence). The CDR3 loop reads CASSTEGETNSPLHF. CDR3 DNA sequence: TGTGCCAGCAGCACCGAGGGGGAGACTAATTCACCCCTCCACTTT.

The rearrangement links TRBV28 to TRBJ1-6; the D gene is possibly TRBD1 (6 bases). V lost 7 bases, J lost 6 bases, and 13 bases lay in between. Germline V gene sequence: CDR1 MDHEN, CDR2 SYDVKM. The CDR3 covers 14 residues. The CDR3 nucleotides are TGTGCCAGCACCCTTACAGGGTCTAATTCACCCCTCCACTTT. Amino acid sequence: CASTLTGSNSPLHF.

The V and J genes are TRBV28 and TRBJ2-5; 13 positions agree with TRBD2. J lost 4 bases, V lost 1 base, and 9 bases had no gene match. Looked up from germline, CDR1 is MDHEN and CDR2 is SYDVKM. CDR3 length: 18 amino acids. The DNA of the CDR3 is TGTGCCAGCAGTTTATTTACTAGCGGGAGGGCCTCAGTAGAGACCCAGTACTTC. Amino acid sequence: CASSLFTSGRASVETQYF.

This chain joins TRBV27 and TRBJ1-1; tentative D call: TRBD1 (6 bases). This CDR3 has 18 residues. CDR1 is MNHEY and CDR2 is SMNVEV in the germline V gene (reference sequence). Trimming cost V 0 bases and J 1 base, with 18 bases left between them. The CDR3 nucleotides read TGTGCCAGCAGTTTATCGATTTTGGGGGGCTGGAAGAACACTGAAGCTTTCTTT. Protein: CASSLSILGGWKNTEAFF.

This clonotype was picked up a small number of times. J is TRBJ1-4 and V is TRBV20-1; D unresolved. The CDR3 totals 13 residues. Trimming pared 2 bases from V and 7 bases from J, leaving 11 bases between. CDR1 and CDR2 (germline): DFQATT, SNEGSKA (reference sequence). CDR3 amino acids: CSARQAGLEKLFF. Here the CDR3 DNA reads TGCAGTGCTAGACAAGCGGGCCTTGAAAAACTGTTTTTT.